One and the same sample provided the 5 T cell receptor beta chains below, sequenced in a study of monozygotic twins with inflammatory bowel disease. TCRdb reanalyzed the 5' RACE reads and collapses them to one entry per CDR3 protein, without DNA. This repertoire includes 200,000 to 250,000 distinct CDR3 sequences. The sample comprised blood. These receptors originate from a human donor with ulcerative colitis or Crohn's disease, or a healthy co-twin of an affected twin (not recorded which).

The chain has TRBV19 and TRBJ2-1; absent DNA, TCRdb's TRBD2 call cannot be checked. The CDR3 sequence is 14 residues long. Germline lookup yields CDR1 LNHDA and CDR2 SQIVND (reference sequence). The CDR3 loop reads CASRTAGGLPEQFF.

The chain is built from TRBV10-3 and TRBJ1-1; there is no DNA to check the TCRdb D call of TRBD1. The V gene's germline CDR1 is ENHRY and CDR2 SYGVKD. The CDR3 has 14 amino acids. CDR3 amino acids: CATRTDSMNTEAFF.

The chain has TRBV6-1 and TRBJ1-1; TCRdb lists TRBD1, though no DNA is available to test this call. This CDR3 has 15 amino acids. The V gene's germline CDR1 is MNHNS and CDR2 SASEGT. CDR3 region: CASSEGQGGATEAFF.

The V and J genes are TRBV20-1 and TRBJ2-3; with no DNA, the TCRdb D assignment of TRBD2 cannot be verified. The CDR3 sequence is 14 residues long. CDR1 is DFQATT, CDR2 SNEGSKA, per germline (reference sequence). The CDR3 here is CSARRLATTDTQYF.

The chain uses TRBV5-6 and TRBJ2-7; TCRdb picks TRBD1, but there is no DNA to check that call. The CDR3 spans 14 residues. Germline CDR1 is SGHDT and CDR2 is YYEEEE. CDR3 amino acids: CASSLGGGRSEQYF.